This T cell receptor beta chain was profiled in a study of response to subunit inactivated influenza vaccine. Study-level findings and limits: With each seasonal influenza vaccination, the authors suggested, few new T cells are recruited.

In regard to this clonotype: Its antigen is currently unknown.

TCRdb re-called the RT-PCR reads through MiXCR, storing one row per CDR3 protein. The sample yields about 520,000 distinct CDR3 sequences, more than 7% seen once. From germline, CDR1 is DFQATT and CDR2 SNEGSKA (reference sequence). The ends were cut back, 3 bases at V and 8 bases at J, with 17 bases in the middle. This CDR3 comprises 14 residues. This TCR was recovered from a man in his fifties or sixties who received an inactivated influenza vaccine. The chain carries TRBV20-1 and TRBJ2-1; the D gene is possibly TRBD1 (5 bases). The source was PBMCs from blood, collected around 25 months after vaccination. CDR3 sequence reads: CSASRTPPVDEQFF. Here the CDR3 DNA reads TGCAGTGCTAGTCGGACACCTCCGGTCGATGAGCAGTTCTTC.